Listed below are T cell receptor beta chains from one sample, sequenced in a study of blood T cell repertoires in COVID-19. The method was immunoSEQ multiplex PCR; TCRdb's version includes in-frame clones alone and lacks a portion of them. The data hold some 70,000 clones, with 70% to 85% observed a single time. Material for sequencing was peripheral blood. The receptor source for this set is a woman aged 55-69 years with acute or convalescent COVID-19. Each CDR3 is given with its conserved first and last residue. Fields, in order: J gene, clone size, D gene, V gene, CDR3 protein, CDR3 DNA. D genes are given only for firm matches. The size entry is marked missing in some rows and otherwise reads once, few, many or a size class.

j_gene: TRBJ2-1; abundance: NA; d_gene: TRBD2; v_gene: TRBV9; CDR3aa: CASSVEVLLASSYNEQFF; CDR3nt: TGTGCCAGCAGCGTAGAGGTATTACTAGCGAGCTCCTACAATGAGCAGTTCTTC
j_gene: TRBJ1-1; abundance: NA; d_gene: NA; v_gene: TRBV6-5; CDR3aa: CASSFKRGGSNTEAFF; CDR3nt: TGTGCCAGCAGTTTCAAGAGGGGGGGTTCGAACACTGAAGCTTTCTTT
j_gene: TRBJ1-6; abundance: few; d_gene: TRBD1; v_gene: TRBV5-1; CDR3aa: CASSRGTGEPLHF; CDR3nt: TGCGCCAGCAGCAGGGGGACAGGGGAGCCCCTCCACTTT
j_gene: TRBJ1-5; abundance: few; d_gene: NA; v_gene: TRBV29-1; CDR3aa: CSVKDSSSNQPQHF; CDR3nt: TGCAGCGTGAAGGACTCATCCTCCAATCAGCCCCAGCATTTT
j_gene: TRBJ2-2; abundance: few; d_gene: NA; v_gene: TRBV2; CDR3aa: CASRLLATTGELFF; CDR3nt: TGTGCCAGCAGATTACTAGCTACCACCGGGGAGCTGTTTTTT
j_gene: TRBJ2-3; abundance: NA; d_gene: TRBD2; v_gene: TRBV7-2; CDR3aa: CASRMGGSTDTQYF; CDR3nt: TGTGCCAGCAGGATGGGGGGGAGCACAGATACGCAGTATTTT
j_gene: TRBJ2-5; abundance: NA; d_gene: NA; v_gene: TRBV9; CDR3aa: CASSVGPRVETQYF; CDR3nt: TGTGCCAGCAGCGTAGGCCCGCGTGTAGAGACCCAGTACTTC
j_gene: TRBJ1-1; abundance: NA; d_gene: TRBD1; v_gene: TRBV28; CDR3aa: CASRATGTGGGEAFF; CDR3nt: TGTGCCAGCAGGGCAACCGGGACAGGGGGCGGTGAAGCTTTCTTT
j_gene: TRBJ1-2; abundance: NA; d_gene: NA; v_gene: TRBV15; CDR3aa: CATSRARSTTNYGYTF; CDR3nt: TGTGCCACCAGCAGAGCCCGCTCGACAACTAACTATGGCTACACCTTC
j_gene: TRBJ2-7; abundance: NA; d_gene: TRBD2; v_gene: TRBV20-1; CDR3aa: CSASQTSGGGEQYF; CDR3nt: TGCAGTGCTAGTCAGACTAGCGGGGGAGGTGAGCAGTACTTC
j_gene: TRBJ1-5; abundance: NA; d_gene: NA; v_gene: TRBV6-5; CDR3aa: CASSHRGQPQHF; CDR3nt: TGTGCCAGCAGTCACCGGGGTCAGCCCCAGCATTTT
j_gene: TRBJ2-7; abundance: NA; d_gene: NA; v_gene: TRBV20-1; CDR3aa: CSASVSETYEQYF; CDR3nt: TGCAGTGCTAGTGTCTCTGAGACCTACGAGCAGTACTTC
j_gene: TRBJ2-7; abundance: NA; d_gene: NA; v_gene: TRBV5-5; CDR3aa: CASTRETGRFEEQYF; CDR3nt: TGTGCCAGCACCCGGGAGACAGGGCGATTTGAGGAGCAGTACTTC
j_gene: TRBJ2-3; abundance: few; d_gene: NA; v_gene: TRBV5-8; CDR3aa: CASSTGAVSTDTQYF; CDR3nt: TGTGCCAGCAGCACCGGAGCCGTGAGCACAGATACGCAGTATTTT
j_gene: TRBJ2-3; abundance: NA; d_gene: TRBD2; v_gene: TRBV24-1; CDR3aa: CATYGREASGSSYTQYF; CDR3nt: TGTGCCACCTATGGCCGGGAGGCTAGCGGGAGTTCATATACGCAGTATTTT
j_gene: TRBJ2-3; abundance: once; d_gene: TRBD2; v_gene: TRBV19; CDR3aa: CATKAGPSTDTQYF; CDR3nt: TGTGCCACCAAAGCGGGGCCTAGCACAGATACGCAGTATTTT
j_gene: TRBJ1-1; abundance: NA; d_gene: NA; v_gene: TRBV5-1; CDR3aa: CASSLGPGKREAFF; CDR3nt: TGCGCCAGCAGCTTGGGCCCGGGGAAAAGGGAAGCTTTCTTT
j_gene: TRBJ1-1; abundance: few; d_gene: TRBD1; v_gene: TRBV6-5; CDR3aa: CASSKQGGTEAFF; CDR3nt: TGTGCCAGCAGTAAACAGGGGGGGACTGAAGCTTTCTTT
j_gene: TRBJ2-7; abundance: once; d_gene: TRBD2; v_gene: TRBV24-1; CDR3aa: CATSMSSGNDEQYF; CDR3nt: TGTGCCACCAGTATGTCCAGCGGGAACGACGAGCAGTACTTC
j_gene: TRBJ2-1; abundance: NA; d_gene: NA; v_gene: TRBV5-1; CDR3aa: CASSFSSENEQFF; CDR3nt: TGCGCCAGCAGCTTCTCTAGCGAGAATGAGCAGTTCTTC
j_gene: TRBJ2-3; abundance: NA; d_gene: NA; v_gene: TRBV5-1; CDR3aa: CASSLAGTDTQYF; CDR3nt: TGCGCCAGCAGCTTGGCAGGCACAGATACGCAGTATTTT
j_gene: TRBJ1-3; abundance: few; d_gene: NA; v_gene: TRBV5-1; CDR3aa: CASQGSPSSGNTIYF; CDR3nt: TGCGCCAGCCAGGGGAGCCCGAGCTCTGGAAACACCATATATTTT
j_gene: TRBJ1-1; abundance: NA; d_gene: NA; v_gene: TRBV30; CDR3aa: CAWSGQDTGRAFF; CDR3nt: TGTGCCTGGAGTGGACAGGACACCGGTCGGGCTTTCTTT
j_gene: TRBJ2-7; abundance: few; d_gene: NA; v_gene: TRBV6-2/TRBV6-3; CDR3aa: CASSSDWSYEQYF; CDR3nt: TGTGCCAGCAGTTCAGACTGGTCCTACGAGCAGTACTTC
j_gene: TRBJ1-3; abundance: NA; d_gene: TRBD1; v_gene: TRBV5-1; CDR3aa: CASSYNPGQGNTIYF; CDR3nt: TGCGCCAGCAGCTACAATCCGGGACAGGGAAACACCATATATTTT
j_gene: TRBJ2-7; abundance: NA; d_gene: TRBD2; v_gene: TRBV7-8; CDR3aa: CASSLGGLAGGRAYEQYF; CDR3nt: TGTGCCAGCAGCTTGGGGGGACTAGCGGGAGGGAGGGCCTACGAGCAGTACTTC
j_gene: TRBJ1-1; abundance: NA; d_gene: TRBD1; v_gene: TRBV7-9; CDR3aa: CASSLGQEVTEAFF; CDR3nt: TGTGCCAGCAGTTTGGGACAGGAGGTCACTGAAGCTTTCTTT
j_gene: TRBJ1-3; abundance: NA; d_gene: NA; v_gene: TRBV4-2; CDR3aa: CASSQSPDSRSSGNTIYF; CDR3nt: TGTGCCAGCAGCCAAAGCCCCGACAGCCGTTCCTCTGGAAACACCATATATTTT
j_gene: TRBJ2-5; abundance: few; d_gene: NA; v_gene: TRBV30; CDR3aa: CAWSVGQGGKTQYF; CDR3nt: TGTGCCTGGAGTGTAGGGCAGGGAGGCAAGACCCAGTACTTC
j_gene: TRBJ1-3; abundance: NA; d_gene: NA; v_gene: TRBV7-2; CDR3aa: CASNLGGVGNTIYF; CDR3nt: TGTGCCAGCAACCTAGGGGGAGTTGGAAACACCATATATTTT
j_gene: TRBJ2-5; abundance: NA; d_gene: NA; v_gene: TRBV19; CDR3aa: CASSIGAWETQYF; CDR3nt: TGTGCCAGTAGTATAGGGGCGTGGGAGACCCAGTACTTC
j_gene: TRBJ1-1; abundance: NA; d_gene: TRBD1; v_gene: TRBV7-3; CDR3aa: CASSPGQGSTEAFF; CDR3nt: TGTGCCAGCAGCCCGGGACAGGGAAGTACTGAAGCTTTCTTT
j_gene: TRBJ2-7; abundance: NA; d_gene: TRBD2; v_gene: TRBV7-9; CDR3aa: CASGGTSGSVPYEQYF; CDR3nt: TGTGCCAGCGGGGGGACTAGCGGGAGTGTCCCCTACGAGCAGTACTTC
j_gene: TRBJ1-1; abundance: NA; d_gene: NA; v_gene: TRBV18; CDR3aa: CASSSTSINTEAFF; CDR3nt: TGTGCCAGCTCAAGCACTTCAATAAACACTGAAGCTTTCTTT
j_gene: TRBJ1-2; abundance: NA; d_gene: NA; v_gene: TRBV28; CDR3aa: CASSYPEQGYYGYTF; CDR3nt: TGTGCCAGCAGTTATCCGGAGCAGGGGTACTATGGCTACACCTTC
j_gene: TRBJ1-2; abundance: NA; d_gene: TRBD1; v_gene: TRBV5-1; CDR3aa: CASSLGQGNGYTF; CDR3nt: TGCGCCAGCAGCTTGGGACAGGGAAATGGCTACACCTTC